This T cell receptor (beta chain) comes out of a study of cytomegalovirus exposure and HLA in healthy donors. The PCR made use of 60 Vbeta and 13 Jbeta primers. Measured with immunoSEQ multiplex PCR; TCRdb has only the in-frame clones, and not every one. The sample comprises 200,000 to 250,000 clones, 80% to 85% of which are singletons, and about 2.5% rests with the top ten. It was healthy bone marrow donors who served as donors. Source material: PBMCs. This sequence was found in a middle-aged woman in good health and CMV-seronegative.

The CDR3 sequence is CASTGGTVGANVLTF. CDR3 coding DNA: TGTGCCAGCACGGGGGGAACAGTTGGGGCCAACGTCCTGACTTTC. The chain recombines TRBV28 with TRBJ2-6; 7 bases are shared with TRBD2. The V segment lost 7 bases and the J segment 3 bases; nucleotides outside the gene matches: 6. This CDR3 has 15 residues. Germline V gene data show CDR1 as MDHEN and CDR2 as SYDVKM.